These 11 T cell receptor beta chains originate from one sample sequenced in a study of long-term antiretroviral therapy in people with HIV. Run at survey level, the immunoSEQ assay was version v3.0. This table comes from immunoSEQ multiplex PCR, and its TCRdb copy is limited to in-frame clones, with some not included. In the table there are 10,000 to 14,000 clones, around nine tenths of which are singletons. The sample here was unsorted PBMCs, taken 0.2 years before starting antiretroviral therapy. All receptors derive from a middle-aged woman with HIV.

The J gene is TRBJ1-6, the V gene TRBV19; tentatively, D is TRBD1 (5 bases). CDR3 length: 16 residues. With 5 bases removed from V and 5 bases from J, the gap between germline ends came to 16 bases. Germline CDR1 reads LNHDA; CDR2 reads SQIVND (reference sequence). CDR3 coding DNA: TGTGCCAGTAGTGGCTTTGCGCAGGGTGATAATTCACCCCTCCACTTT. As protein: CASSGFAQGDNSPLHF.

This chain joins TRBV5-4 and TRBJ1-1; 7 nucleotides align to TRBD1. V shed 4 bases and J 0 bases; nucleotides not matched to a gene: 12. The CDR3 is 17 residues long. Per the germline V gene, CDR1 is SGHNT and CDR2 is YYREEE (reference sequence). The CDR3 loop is CASSATGARGMNTEAFF. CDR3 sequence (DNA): TGTGCCAGCAGCGCTACAGGGGCGCGGGGGATGAACACTGAAGCTTTCTTT.

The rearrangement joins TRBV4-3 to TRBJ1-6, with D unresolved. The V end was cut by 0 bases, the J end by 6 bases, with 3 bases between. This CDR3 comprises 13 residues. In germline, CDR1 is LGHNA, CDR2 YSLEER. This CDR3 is CASSQESNSPLHF. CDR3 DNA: TGCGCCAGCAGCCAAGAAAGTAATTCACCCCTCCACTTT.

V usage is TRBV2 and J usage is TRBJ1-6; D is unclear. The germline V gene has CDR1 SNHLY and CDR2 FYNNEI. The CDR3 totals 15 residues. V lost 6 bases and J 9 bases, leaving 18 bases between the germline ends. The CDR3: CASRGVGQSGSPLHF. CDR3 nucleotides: TGTGCCAGCAGAGGCGTTGGCCAGTCAGGTTCACCCCTCCACTTT.

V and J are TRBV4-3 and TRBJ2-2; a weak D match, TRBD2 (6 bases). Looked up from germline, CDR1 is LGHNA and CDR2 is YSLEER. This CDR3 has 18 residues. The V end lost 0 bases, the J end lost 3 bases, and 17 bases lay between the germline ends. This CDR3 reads CASSQDSPSVIDTGELFF. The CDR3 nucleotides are TGCGCCAGCAGCCAAGATTCCCCTAGCGTGATCGACACCGGGGAGCTGTTTTTT.

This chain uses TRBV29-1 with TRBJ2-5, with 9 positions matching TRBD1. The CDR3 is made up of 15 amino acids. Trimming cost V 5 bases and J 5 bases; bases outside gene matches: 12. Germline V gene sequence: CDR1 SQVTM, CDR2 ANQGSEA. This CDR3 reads CSVTPGQGVVETQYF. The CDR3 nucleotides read TGCAGCGTTACGCCGGGACAGGGAGTTGTGGAGACCCAGTACTTC.

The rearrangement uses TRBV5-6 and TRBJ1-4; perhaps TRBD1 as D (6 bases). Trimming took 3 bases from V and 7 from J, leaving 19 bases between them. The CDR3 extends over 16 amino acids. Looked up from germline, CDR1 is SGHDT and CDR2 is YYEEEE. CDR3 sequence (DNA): TGTGCCAGCAGCTCTTTACAGGGAGCGGTAGGTGAAAAACTGTTTTTT. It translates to CASSSLQGAVGEKLFF. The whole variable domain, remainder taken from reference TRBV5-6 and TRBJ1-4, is DAGVTQSPTHLIKTRGQQVTLRCSPKSGHDTVSWYQQALGQGPQFIFQYYEEEERQRGNFPDRFSGHQFPNYSSELNVNALLLGDSALYLCASSSLQGAVGEKLFFGSGTQLSVL.

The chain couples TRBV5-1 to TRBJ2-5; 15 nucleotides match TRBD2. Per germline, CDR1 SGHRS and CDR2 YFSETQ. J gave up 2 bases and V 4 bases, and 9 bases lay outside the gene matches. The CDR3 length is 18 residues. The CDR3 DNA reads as TGCGCCAGCAGCCTCGCCGGACTAGCGGGGGGGCGTCAAGAGACCCAGTACTTC. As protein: CASSLAGLAGGRQETQYF.

The CDR3 reads CATKHRDSQETQYF. For the CDR3, the DNA is TGTGCCACAAAACACCGGGACAGTCAAGAGACCCAGTACTTC. The V call is TRBV15, the J call TRBJ2-5; 7 nucleotides match TRBD1. The germline gives CDR1 LNHNV, CDR2 YYDKDF (reference sequence). The CDR3 runs 14 residues. The junction had 9 bases not matched to a gene; V was cut back by 9 bases and J by 2 bases.

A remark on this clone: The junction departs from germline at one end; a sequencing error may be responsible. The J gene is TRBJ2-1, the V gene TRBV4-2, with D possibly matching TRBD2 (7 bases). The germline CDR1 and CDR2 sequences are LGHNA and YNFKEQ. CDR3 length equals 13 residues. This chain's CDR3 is CASSQESRGALIF. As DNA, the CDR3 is TGTGCCAGCAGCCAAGAGAGTCGGGGGGCTCTGATCTTC.

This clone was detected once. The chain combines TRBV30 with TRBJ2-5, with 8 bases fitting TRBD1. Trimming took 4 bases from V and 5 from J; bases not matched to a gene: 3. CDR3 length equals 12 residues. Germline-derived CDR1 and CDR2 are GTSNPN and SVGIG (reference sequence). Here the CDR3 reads CAWTGGGETQYF. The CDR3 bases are TGTGCCTGGACAGGGGGCGGGGAGACCCAGTACTTC.